Below, one T cell receptor beta chain is given with its context. This clonotype was recorded a few times. Its antigen is not yet known. Base qualities were left out, and no much larger clone turns up one base away. The CDR3 runs 13 amino acids, cysteine and phenylalanine included. The kept DNA is CDR3 alone, 39 bases in frame from the first base. Based on the germline V gene, the CDR1 and CDR2 sequences are SGDLS and YYNGEE. V is pared back by 3 bases and J by 9 bases, with 10 bases lying between the germline termini. The data were taken from a study of regulatory T cells in long-lasting Graves disease (dated by TCRdb to 2020 to 2023). Study-wide context: Newly diagnosed Graves' disease patients had taken antithyroid drugs for less than 3 months. Patients with persistent Graves' disease were compared with patients with newly diagnosed Graves' disease using TCR sequencing and RNA sequencing of peripheral blood. The study was conducted in China and was registered as a clinical trial. A total of roughly 33 samples underwent TCR sequencing: 13 from persistent and about 20 from newly diagnosed Graves' disease patients.

Interpreted using the paper, the time point label stands for: newly diagnosed GD, antithyroid drugs for less than 3 months. For both TCR sequencing and RNA sequencing, RNA was extracted from PBMCs in TRIzol. The diagnosis of Graves' disease followed American Thyroid Association guidelines. Recruitment of patients was carried out at an endocrinology department in Xi'an, China. Each patient gave 8.5 to 9.5 milliliters of peripheral blood, collected in an EDTA anticoagulant tube. Ficoll Paque Plus density gradient separation was used to isolate PBMCs, and no further T cell sorting was done. An Agilent 2100 Bioanalyzer and agarose gel were used to assess RNA quality, and a NanoDrop 2000 was used to measure RNA concentration. The library was made by multiplex PCR. Data came from an Illumina HiSeq 4000. TCR beta libraries were built with iRepertoire HTBI primers and Arm-PCR amplification of CDR3 regions. PCR products were gel purified before sequencing. Concerning the study's data processing: Across samples, some 62 TRBV and roughly 15 TRBJ segments were identified and used for gene usage analysis of CDR3 amino acid clonotypes. Filtered high-quality paired reads were merged into contigs using COPE and FqMerger. BLAST was used to align contigs to IMGT TRBV, TRBD and TRBJ reference genes, with CDR3 defined following IMGT. Any clonotype with a frequency above 0.1% was counted as a highly expanded clone. Shannon entropy served as the measure of repertoire diversity, while the Gini coefficient captured V-J evenness. Clonotypes shared by more than one individual were considered public. TCRdb trimmed public reads at Q25 via fastp, called clones via MiXCR and kept in-frame beta chains. Here each entry gathers all rows of one CDR3 protein and keeps the most common genes and DNA. V and J calls and clone size were set by TCRdb, not the authors. The sample has hundreds of thousands of distinct CDR3 sequences on record, 16% of them singletons. Jointly, the top ten make up roughly 27% of the sample.

What the work shows at the level of the full study, not this receptor alone: The authors noted that the small sample size was a limitation that may lower accuracy. Persistent disease showed preferential use of TRBV28, TRBJ1-2 and TRBJ2-5, whereas newly diagnosed disease favored TRBV20-1 and TRBJ2-1. Only peripheral blood was studied, because thyroid tissue, the primary lesion, was inaccessible. More public clonotypes were shared among persistent patients (roughly 2,700) than among newly diagnosed patients (roughly 1,000). Sequencing and analysis were restricted to the TCR beta chain. Persistent Graves' disease patients showed lower TCR Shannon entropy and fewer highly expanded clones than newly diagnosed patients, suggesting clonal expansion.

This same sample was also part of a study on T cells in Graves' hyperthyroidism and ophthalmopathy. In that second paper, the authors write: A patient counted as having stable Graves' hyperthyroidism if no progression to ophthalmopathy occurred over 18 months of follow-up. The hyperthyroidism patients were between 18 and 65 years old and newly diagnosed, with a disease duration of less than 2 months. Any patient with an uncontrolled infection, another autoimmune disease, pregnancy or lactation was excluded. Diagnoses relied on clinical symptoms, serum thyroxine and TRAb, thyroid ultrasound and orbital computed tomography. The first round of RT-PCR for the TCR CDR3 was performed with the HTBI primer set and the Qiagen OneStep RT-PCR kit. Most expanded thyroid clonotypes (frequency above 0.001) were also found in blood, which suggests that blood repertoires may mirror thyroid immune responses. A 13 V-J signature model separated ophthalmopathy from stable hyperthyroidism, with 87.88% sensitivity and approximately 81% specificity in cross-validation and 80%/75% in testing. In validation, the model predicted progression to ophthalmopathy a median of roughly six months before onset, with around 70% sensitivity and roughly 73% specificity. A discovery cohort of about 95 patients, roughly 45 with Graves' ophthalmopathy and fewer than 65 with stable Graves' hyperthyroidism, was used to find distinguishing TCR V-J signatures. Prospective prediction of ophthalmopathy was tested in an independent validation cohort consisting of 18 hyperthyroidism patients and over 15 patients who later progressed to ophthalmopathy. For training and testing, the 100 or so patients in the discovery cohort were randomly divided in a 7:3 ratio. In addition, the study compared T-cell repertoires in thyroid tissue and in blood from about 6 Graves' hyperthyroidism patients. After sampling, hyperthyroidism patients received methimazole starting at 30 mg daily, and ophthalmopathy patients received high-dose intravenous methylprednisolone. Libraries were constructed in a second round of multiplex PCR, after which size selection and purification were performed. Sequencing of the libraries was done on an Illumina HiSeq2000 using paired-end 100 bp reads. SOAPnuke was used to process the raw data, removing reads that contained adapters or uncalled bases, had a mean Phred below 15, or lacked an exact match to the constant primer or identifier. COPE v1.2.5 was used to merge the high-quality paired reads, and each unique nucleotide sequence was defined as a clonotype. MiTCR v1.1 was used to align clonotypes to the IMGT TRBV, TRBD and TRBJ reference segments. The analysis was restricted to V-J combinations with a frequency above 0.0001, which together covered 98% to 99.2% of the repertoires. A TCS score was defined as the ratio of F50 (clonal expansion) to E x V (chaos), with BLOSUM62-based TCRdist applied between CDR3 peptides within each V-J. Welch's t-statistics and random forest reduced roughly 530 V-J features to 13, which were used in a naive Bayes classifier (R e1071). No statistical method was used to fix the sample size in advance, and group allocation was not hidden from the investigators. The paper reports TCR Vbeta CDR3 sequencing of roughly 140 peripheral blood samples: 40 or so ophthalmopathy, 75 to 80 hyperthyroidism and around 17 progressor patients.

Recombination linked TRBV9 to TRBJ1-6; the D gene remains uncertain. Sequencing was performed on peripheral blood mononuclear cells (PBMCs), taken at new diagnosis, from a patient treated with antithyroid drugs. The receptor was derived from a man between 35 and 55 years old with Graves disease. Donor details come from another sample of the same person, matched by shared clones. The DNA sequence is TGTGCCAGCAGCGGATACGTGGGTTCACCCCTCCACTTT. It codes for CASSGYVGSPLHF.